This T cell receptor (beta chain) stems from a study of identical twins. Findings and caveats of the study: Carriage of fewer insertions was seen in abundant cord blood beta clonotypes, whereas memory repertoires showed none.

Concerning this clonotype: Its antigen is not identified.

TCRdb reprocessed the 5' RACE reads via MiXCR and lists one record per CDR3 protein. The table lists hundreds of thousands of distinct CDR3 sequences, more than 20% of them singletons. Germline CDR1 and CDR2: SGHDN and FVKESK. The CDR3 extends over 16 amino acids. V was trimmed by 3 bases and J by 8 bases, leaving 20 bases between them. The same sample was also used in a study of yellow fever vaccine responses in identical twins.

The V call is TRBV14, the J call TRBJ2-1; possible D gene TRBD2, 5 bases. The receptor was isolated from a woman under 30 in good health. Sequencing input: CD4+ T cells sorted from blood. Here the CDR3 reads CASSQPTGLNIDEQFF. The DNA of the CDR3 is TGTGCCAGCAGCCAGCCGACGGGGTTGAATATCGATGAGCAGTTCTTC.